These T cell receptor beta chains were read from a single sample in a study of T cell responses to AZD1222 COVID-19 vaccine. The repertoire was sequenced with immunoSEQ multiplex PCR; TCRdb's copy has only in-frame clones and lacks some. The repertoire holds approximately 64,000 clones, with 90% to 95% as singletons. The sequencing here drew on peripheral blood, taken 28 days after the second dose of the MenACWY control vaccine. These receptors were collected from an adult who received the MenACWY meningococcal vaccine as a control. CDR3s include the opening cysteine and the closing phenylalanine or tryptophan. D genes are given only for firm matches. Clone size, where shown, is once, few, many, or a class for clones that have expanded.

D	length	J	size	V	DNA	CDR3
.	17	TRBJ1-5	.	TRBV14	TGTGCCAGCATTGGGGGATTGGGAGACCACCATCATCAGCCCCAGCATTTT	CASIGGLGDHHHQPQHF
.	13	TRBJ2-7	.	TRBV2	TGTGCCAGCATCCCTCCCGGGAACAGCGAGCAGTACTTC	CASIPPGNSEQYF
TRBD1	11	TRBJ2-3	once	TRBV5-5	TGTGCCAGCAGCTTTGGGACAGGGCAGTATTTT	CASSFGTGQYF
TRBD2	15	TRBJ2-3	once	TRBV10-1	TGCGCCAGCAGTACTACATTCGCGGGAGCAGATACGCAGTATTTT	CASSTTFAGADTQYF
.	13	TRBJ1-1	few	TRBV15	TGTGCCACCAGCAGGTTTTATCGGACTGAAGCTTTCTTT	CATSRFYRTEAFF
.	13	TRBJ1-2	.	TRBV19	TGTGCCAGTAGTTCCCTCGGATCGCGCGGCTACACCTTC	CASSSLGSRGYTF
.	15	TRBJ1-4	.	TRBV5-4	TGTGCCAGCAGCTTGGAAGGGGCAACTAATGAAAAACTGTTTTTT	CASSLEGATNEKLFF
.	12	TRBJ2-5	.	TRBV24-1	TGTGCCACCAGTGATTTGACAGAGACCCAGTACTTC	CATSDLTETQYF
.	13	TRBJ2-3	.	TRBV19	TGTGCCATGGTGCAGGGGTGCACAGATACGCAGTATTTT	CAMVQGCTDTQYF
TRBD2	16	TRBJ2-7	.	TRBV28	TGTGCCAGCACACTAGCGGGAGGGCCGGCTCCCCACGAGCAGTACTTC	CASTLAGGPAPHEQYF
TRBD1	13	TRBJ1-1	.	TRBV30	TGTGCCTGGCGACAGGGGGCTAAGACTGAAGCTTTCTTT	CAWRQGAKTEAFF
.	13	TRBJ1-1	.	TRBV30	TGTGCCTGGAGTTCCACCATGAACACTGAAGCTTTCTTT	CAWSSTMNTEAFF
.	16	TRBJ2-3	.	TRBV27	TGTGCCAGCAGTAACTACGGGCTTCAGAGTACAGATACGCAGTATTTT	CASSNYGLQSTDTQYF
.	13	TRBJ1-1	.	TRBV12-3/TRBV12-4	TGTGCCAGCAGTTTCGCAGGGATCGCTGAAGCTTTCTTT	CASSFAGIAEAFF
.	12	TRBJ2-2	.	TRBV7-2	TGTGCCAGCAGCCGGGACTTCGGGGAGCTGTTTTTT	CASSRDFGELFF
.	15	TRBJ2-2	.	TRBV4-1	TGCGCCAGCAGCCAAGTAGCCACGGAAGCCGGGGAGCTGTTTTTT	CASSQVATEAGELFF
.	20	TRBJ1-3	.	TRBV6-4	TGTGCCAGCAGTGGCCTTTGGGGCGGCGGATTTCCTTTCTCTGGAAACACCATATATTTT	CASSGLWGGGFPFSGNTIYF
.	18	TRBJ1-2	few	TRBV19	TGTGCCAGTAGTGCGGAATCTTGGGACGCCTTCACCGGGTATGGCTACACCTTC	CASSAESWDAFTGYGYTF
.	14	TRBJ2-3	once	TRBV13	TGTGCCAGCAGCTTAGGGAGGGAAGTGGATACGCAGTATTTT	CASSLGREVDTQYF
.	13	TRBJ1-4	.	TRBV7-2	TGTGCCAGCAGCCTAAGACAGAATGAAAAACTGTTTTTT	CASSLRQNEKLFF
.	11	TRBJ2-7	.	TRBV19	TGTGCCACCCGCTTGGGGGTCGAGCAGTACTTC	CATRLGVEQYF
.	15	TRBJ1-4	.	TRBV13	TGTGCCAGCAGCTTGGGCAGAGGTTCTAATGAAAAACTGTTTTTT	CASSLGRGSNEKLFF
TRBD2	12	TRBJ2-1	.	TRBV27	TGTGCCAGCCGTAAGGGGCGGGAGGTTCTGTTCTTC	CASRKGREVLFF
TRBD1	16	TRBJ2-5	.	TRBV24-1	TGTGCCACCAGTGATTCCGGGACAGGGACCCCGGAGACCCAGTACTTC	CATSDSGTGTPETQYF
.	13	TRBJ1-1	.	TRBV21-1	TGTGCCAGCGGGTCCGGTGGGGGCACTGAAGCTTTCTTT	CASGSGGGTEAFF
.	16	TRBJ1-3	once	TRBV19	TGTGCCAGTACCCTATTTGGACAGCACTCTGGAAACACCATATATTTT	CASTLFGQHSGNTIYF
TRBD1	15	TRBJ1-4	.	TRBV7-9	TGTGCCAGCAGCCAGGATCCGGGACAGGGTGAAAAACTGTTTTTT	CASSQDPGQGEKLFF
TRBD1	14	TRBJ2-3	.	TRBV28	TGTGCCAGCAACACGCCCGGGACAGCAGATACGCAGTATTTT	CASNTPGTADTQYF
TRBD1	15	TRBJ2-1	few	TRBV5-4	TGTGCCAGCAGCATATCCGGGACAGACTACAATGAGCAGTTCTTC	CASSISGTDYNEQFF
.	15	TRBJ1-1	.	TRBV28	TGTGCCAGCAGTGGAATTGACACCCTGAACACTGAAGCTTTCTTT	CASSGIDTLNTEAFF
TRBD1	16	TRBJ1-4	.	TRBV27	TGTGCCACCAGCAGTCGCCCCGGGACAGGGGTGAGCAAACTGTTTTTT	CATSSRPGTGVSKLFF